These 3 T cell receptor beta chains were sequenced from one sample in a study of cytomegalovirus exposure and HLA in healthy donors. The study ran its PCR with 60 Vbeta and 13 Jbeta primers. Profiling relied on immunoSEQ multiplex PCR, and the TCRdb table lists in-frame clones only, not all of them. The sample lists about 130,000 clones; 73% were seen once. The sample was PBMCs. These receptors originate from a man aged 55 to 70 in good health and CMV-seropositive.

This chain connects TRBV7-3 to TRBJ2-7, with a tentative D call TRBD2 (6 bases). V lost 0 bases to trimming and J lost 7 bases, with 13 bases between them. The germline gives CDR1 SGHTA, CDR2 FQGTGA. The length of the CDR3 is 14 residues. The CDR3 loop reads CASSLTSGSGEQYF. The CDR3 nucleotides read TGTGCCAGCAGCTTAACGTCAGGGAGCGGGGAGCAGTACTTC.

V usage is TRBV6-5 and J usage is TRBJ1-1; D ambiguous. The CDR3 is made up of 13 amino acids. The germline gives CDR1 MNHEY, CDR2 SVGAGI. Trimming took 8 bases from V and 2 from J, leaving 12 bases between them. CDR3 sequence (DNA): TGTGCCAGCGCGAGGAGCATCAACACTGAAGCTTTCTTT. Translation: CASARSINTEAFF.

The sample holds a few counts of this clone. The rearrangement links TRBV7-9 to TRBJ1-1, with D uncertain. Deletions cut 3 bases from V and 0 bases from J, with 8 bases between. CDR1 SEHNR and CDR2 FQNEAQ come from the germline V gene (reference sequence). The CDR3 runs 14 residues. The CDR3 spells CASSFGAVNTEAFF. In DNA form, the CDR3 reads TGTGCCAGCAGCTTTGGAGCTGTGAACACTGAAGCTTTCTTT. Full variable domain (outside the CDR3, taken from reference TRBV7-9 and TRBJ1-1): DTGVSQNPRHKITKRGQNVTFRCDPISEHNRLYWYRQTLGQGPEFLTYFQNEAQLEKSRLLSDRFSAERPKGSFSTLEIQRTEQGDSAMYLCASSFGAVNTEAFFGQGTRLTVV.